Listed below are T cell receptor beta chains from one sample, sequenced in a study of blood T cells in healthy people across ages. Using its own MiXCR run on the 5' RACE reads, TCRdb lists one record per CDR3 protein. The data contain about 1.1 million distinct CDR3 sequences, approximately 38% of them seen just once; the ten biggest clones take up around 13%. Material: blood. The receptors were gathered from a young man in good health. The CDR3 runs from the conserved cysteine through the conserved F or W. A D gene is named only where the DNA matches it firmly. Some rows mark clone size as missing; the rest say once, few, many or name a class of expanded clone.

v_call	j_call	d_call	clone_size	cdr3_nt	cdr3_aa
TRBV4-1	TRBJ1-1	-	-	TGCGCCAGCAGCCAAGATCGACCCGGGGAGGCTGAAGCTTTCTTT	CASSQDRPGEAEAFF
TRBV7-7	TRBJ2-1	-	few	TGTGCCAGCAGCTTGGGCAGTCCAAGCTCCTACAATGAGCAGTTCTTC	CASSLGSPSSYNEQFF
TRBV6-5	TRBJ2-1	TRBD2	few	TGTGCCAGCAGTTACGGCGCGGGGGGCCGGAACAATGAGCAGTTCTTC	CASSYGAGGRNNEQFF
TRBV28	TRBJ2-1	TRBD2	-	TGTGCCAGCAAGCTAGCGGGTGCACAAAACAATGAGCAGTTCTTC	CASKLAGAQNNEQFF
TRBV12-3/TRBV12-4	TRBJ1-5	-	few	TGTGCCAGCAGTTTAGGTATGGTCCGCAATCAGCCCCAGCATTTT	CASSLGMVRNQPQHF
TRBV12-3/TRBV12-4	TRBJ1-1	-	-	TGTGCCAGCAGTTTAAAGGGCCGAGAAGCTTTCTTT	CASSLKGREAFF
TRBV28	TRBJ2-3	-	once	TGTGCCAGCAGTTTATACGGTGGGGAGTCAGATACGCAGTATTTT	CASSLYGGESDTQYF
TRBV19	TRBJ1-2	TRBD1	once	TGTGCCAGTAGTGACCCGGGACAGGGAAACTATGGCTACACCTTC	CASSDPGQGNYGYTF
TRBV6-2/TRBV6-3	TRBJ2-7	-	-	TGTGCCAGCAGCCTAGGGACACCCATAACCTACGAGCAGTACTTC	CASSLGTPITYEQYF
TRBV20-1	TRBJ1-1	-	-	TGCAGTGCTAGAGAGGGGTACAGGGCGCGCACTGAAGCTTTCTTT	CSAREGYRARTEAFF
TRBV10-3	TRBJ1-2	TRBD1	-	TGTGCCATCAGTGCGGGGACAGAGAGGGGCTACACCTTC	CAISAGTERGYTF